A selection of T cell receptor beta chains follows, all from one sample in a study of CD8 T cells in ankylosing spondylitis. Using its own MiXCR run on the 5' RACE reads, TCRdb lists one record per CDR3 protein. The data contain about 800,000 distinct CDR3 sequences, approximately 10% of them seen just once; the ten biggest clones take up 0.45% to 0.6%. Sequencing used blood, either unsorted or a sorted T cell fraction (not recorded which). The receptors were gathered from a male donor with ankylosing spondylitis. Each CDR3 is given with its conserved first and last residue. A D gene is named only where the DNA matches it firmly. Not every row has a clone size; where given, it reads once, few, many or a size class.

d_gene: TRBD2
j_gene: TRBJ2-1
v_gene: TRBV6-1
abundance: many
CDR3aa: CASSTTSGVYNEQFF
CDR3nt: TGTGCCAGCAGCACAACTAGCGGAGTCTACAATGAGCAGTTCTTC

d_gene: -
j_gene: TRBJ2-7
v_gene: TRBV4-2
abundance: -
CDR3aa: CASSQERSTYEQYF
CDR3nt: TGTGCCAGCAGCCAAGAGCGGTCTACCTACGAGCAGTACTTC

d_gene: -
j_gene: TRBJ2-1
v_gene: TRBV5-1
abundance: few
CDR3aa: CASSFGPTEEQFF
CDR3nt: TGCGCCAGCAGCTTCGGCCCAACCGAGGAGCAGTTCTTC

d_gene: -
j_gene: TRBJ2-5
v_gene: TRBV28
abundance: few
CDR3aa: CASTVLRGQETQYF
CDR3nt: TGTGCCAGCACCGTCCTCCGGGGGCAAGAGACCCAGTACTTC

d_gene: -
j_gene: TRBJ2-2
v_gene: TRBV2
abundance: -
CDR3aa: CASRRMGTGELFF
CDR3nt: TGTGCCAGCAGGCGAATGGGAACCGGGGAGCTGTTTTTT

d_gene: TRBD1
j_gene: TRBJ1-5
v_gene: TRBV12-3/TRBV12-4
abundance: many
CDR3aa: CASRGQANQPQHF
CDR3nt: TGTGCCAGCAGAGGACAGGCGAATCAGCCCCAGCATTTT

d_gene: -
j_gene: TRBJ2-5
v_gene: TRBV20-1
abundance: -
CDR3aa: CSARTGLGETQYF
CDR3nt: TGCAGTGCTAGGACGGGGCTTGGAGAGACCCAGTACTTC

d_gene: TRBD2
j_gene: TRBJ2-1
v_gene: TRBV15
abundance: few
CDR3aa: CATSRVAGGPDEQFF
CDR3nt: TGTGCCACCAGCAGAGTGGCGGGAGGTCCCGATGAGCAGTTCTTC

d_gene: TRBD1
j_gene: TRBJ2-7
v_gene: TRBV7-2
abundance: -
CDR3aa: CASSLGRTGGFYEQYF
CDR3nt: TGTGCCAGCAGCTTAGGGCGGACAGGGGGATTCTACGAGCAGTACTTC

d_gene: -
j_gene: TRBJ1-4
v_gene: TRBV29-1
abundance: -
CDR3aa: CSVEPISWYNEKLFF
CDR3nt: TGCAGCGTTGAACCAATCAGTTGGTATAATGAAAAACTGTTTTTT

d_gene: -
j_gene: TRBJ2-7
v_gene: TRBV5-1
abundance: -
CDR3aa: CASSTTGAGALYEQYF
CDR3nt: TGCGCCAGCAGCACAACCGGGGCAGGGGCCCTCTACGAGCAGTACTTC

d_gene: TRBD1
j_gene: TRBJ1-1
v_gene: TRBV7-2
abundance: many
CDR3aa: CASSTDREGEAFF
CDR3nt: TGTGCCAGCAGCACGGACAGGGAAGGGGAAGCTTTCTTT

d_gene: TRBD1
j_gene: TRBJ2-2
v_gene: TRBV6-5
abundance: few
CDR3aa: CASSYTPGTGAGELFF
CDR3nt: TGTGCCAGCAGCTACACCCCCGGGACAGGGGCCGGGGAGCTGTTTTTT

d_gene: -
j_gene: TRBJ2-3
v_gene: TRBV27
abundance: -
CDR3aa: CASSFRGPGTDTQYF
CDR3nt: TGTGCCAGCAGTTTTCGGGGACCAGGCACAGATACGCAGTATTTT

d_gene: -
j_gene: TRBJ2-1
v_gene: TRBV5-1
abundance: -
CDR3aa: CASSLDITYNEQFF
CDR3nt: TGCGCCAGCAGCCTGGACATTACCTACAATGAGCAGTTCTTC

d_gene: -
j_gene: TRBJ2-5
v_gene: TRBV29-1
abundance: many
CDR3aa: CSVDEYQETQYF
CDR3nt: TGCAGCGTTGATGAGTACCAAGAGACCCAGTACTTC

d_gene: -
j_gene: TRBJ2-7
v_gene: TRBV3-1
abundance: -
CDR3aa: CASSPTHDEQYF
CDR3nt: TGTGCCAGCAGCCCAACTCACGACGAGCAGTACTTC

d_gene: -
j_gene: TRBJ1-3
v_gene: TRBV19
abundance: many
CDR3aa: CASSPGFSGNTIYF
CDR3nt: TGTGCCAGTAGTCCGGGATTCTCTGGAAACACCATATATTTT

d_gene: -
j_gene: TRBJ2-5
v_gene: TRBV6-6
abundance: many
CDR3aa: CASSYWAEETQYF
CDR3nt: TGTGCCAGCAGTTACTGGGCAGAAGAGACCCAGTACTTC

d_gene: TRBD1
j_gene: TRBJ1-4
v_gene: TRBV12-3/TRBV12-4
abundance: -
CDR3aa: CASSLDGQGAEKLFF
CDR3nt: TGTGCCAGCAGTTTAGATGGACAGGGGGCTGAAAAACTGTTTTTT

d_gene: TRBD1
j_gene: TRBJ2-1
v_gene: TRBV4-2
abundance: few
CDR3aa: CASSQGTGGLNEQFF
CDR3nt: TGTGCCAGCAGCCAAGGGACAGGGGGTCTGAATGAGCAGTTCTTC

d_gene: -
j_gene: TRBJ2-5
v_gene: TRBV7-8
abundance: -
CDR3aa: CASSPAWRSETQYF
CDR3nt: TGTGCCAGCAGCCCGGCCTGGCGTTCGGAGACCCAGTACTTC

d_gene: -
j_gene: TRBJ1-1
v_gene: TRBV7-2
abundance: -
CDR3aa: CASTIEGIFNTEAFF
CDR3nt: TGTGCCAGCACCATAGAGGGAATTTTTAACACTGAAGCTTTCTTT

d_gene: TRBD1
j_gene: TRBJ1-1
v_gene: TRBV28
abundance: few
CDR3aa: CASSLWAGQGGIGDTEAFF
CDR3nt: TGTGCCAGCAGTTTATGGGCCGGACAGGGCGGAATCGGGGACACTGAAGCTTTCTTT

d_gene: TRBD1
j_gene: TRBJ2-2
v_gene: TRBV7-2
abundance: -
CDR3aa: CASMRDRVRIGELFF
CDR3nt: TGTGCCAGCATGCGGGACAGGGTGAGGATCGGGGAGCTGTTTTTT

d_gene: -
j_gene: TRBJ2-3
v_gene: TRBV7-6
abundance: many
CDR3aa: CASSLNRADTQYF
CDR3nt: TGTGCCAGCAGCTTAAACAGGGCAGATACGCAGTATTTT

d_gene: TRBD2
j_gene: TRBJ2-3
v_gene: TRBV4-3
abundance: -
CDR3aa: CASSQVAGGHTDTQYF
CDR3nt: TGCGCCAGCAGCCAAGTGGCGGGGGGACACACAGATACGCAGTATTTT